The 17 T cell receptor beta chains listed next were all sequenced from one sample in a study of T cells after yellow fever vaccination. Each CDR3 protein gets one entry after TCRdb re-called the 5' RACE reads with MiXCR. The sample yields approximately 130,000 distinct CDR3 sequences, about 16% seen once. Source: CD8+ T cells sorted from PBMCs, taken 5 days after the yellow fever booster vaccination. These receptors were collected from a man in his late teens or twenties who received the YFV17D yellow fever vaccine.

The chain joins TRBV4-1 to TRBJ2-1, with 14 positions matching TRBD2. Trimming took 6 bases from V and 0 from J; bases not matched to a gene: 7. The CDR3 loop spans 18 amino acids. Germline CDR1 and CDR2: MGHRA and YSYEKL. CDR3: CASSPGLAGALSYNEQFF. CDR3 nucleotide sequence: TGCGCCAGCAGTCCGGGACTAGCGGGGGCCCTCTCCTACAATGAGCAGTTCTTC.

This chain uses TRBV6-5 with TRBJ2-5, with D possibly being TRBD1 (6 bases). Germline loops: CDR1 MNHEY, CDR2 SVGAGI. The CDR3 totals 15 residues. V gave up 0 bases and J gave up 6 bases, with 14 bases separating them. The CDR3: CASSYSIQGPKTQYF. CDR3 DNA: TGTGCCAGCAGTTACTCGATTCAGGGGCCGAAGACCCAGTACTTC.

V and J are TRBV4-3 and TRBJ1-1; tentatively, D is TRBD1 (5 bases). Trimming shortened V by 0 bases and J by 3 bases, and 11 bases separated the two germline ends. This CDR3 has 15 amino acids. Germline V CDR1 and CDR2: LGHNA, YSLEER. DNA for the CDR3: TGCGCCAGCAGCCAAGAAAATCGGGGGGACACTGAAGCTTTCTTT. Protein product: CASSQENRGDTEAFF.

V and J are TRBV30 and TRBJ2-1; 7 nucleotides match TRBD2. There are 15 residues in the CDR3. The trim removed 0 bases at V and 6 bases at J, leaving 8 bases unmatched. Germline V gene lookup returns CDR1 GTSNPN and CDR2 SVGIG (reference sequence). The CDR3 DNA reads as TGTGCCTGGAGTGTTGTCGGGGGGTTATTCAATGAGCAGTTCTTC. Encoded protein: CAWSVVGGLFNEQFF.

J is TRBJ2-3 and V is TRBV7-9; 9 bases fit TRBD1. Trimming cost V 1 base and J 6 bases; bases outside gene matches: 8. Germline V lookup: CDR1 SEHNR, CDR2 FQNEAQ (reference sequence). The CDR3 is 16 residues long. CDR3 residues: CASSLDRGRIWDTQYF. CDR3 nucleotide sequence: TGTGCCAGCAGCTTAGACAGGGGGCGAATTTGGGATACGCAGTATTTT.

The rearrangement joins TRBV6-2 or TRBV6-3 to TRBJ1-6; D uncertain. This CDR3 has 18 amino acids. Germline V gene lookup returns CDR1 MNHEY and CDR2 SVGEGT. Trimming cost V 5 bases and J 0 bases, with 17 bases left between them. The CDR3 DNA follows: TGTGCCAGCAGTCTCGAAACGACCACGAGCTCCTATAATTCACCCCTCCACTTT. This gives the protein CASSLETTTSSYNSPLHF.

This clonotype was observed a few times. This chain links TRBV6-5 with TRBJ2-7; 10 nucleotides align to TRBD1. The junction had 5 bases not matched to a gene; V was cut back by 6 bases and J by 3 bases. Germline V gives CDR1 MNHEY, CDR2 SVGAGI. The CDR3 runs to 14 residues. CDR3 sequence: CASSYGTGDYEQYF. For the CDR3, the DNA is TGTGCCAGCAGCTACGGGACAGGGGACTACGAGCAGTACTTC.

This clonotype showed up just a few times. This chain joins TRBV4-3 and TRBJ2-7, with TRBD2 matching over 12 bases. The CDR3 covers 15 residues. V lost 1 base and J lost 2; bases outside the gene matches: 0. Germline CDR1 LGHNA, CDR2 YSLEER. This CDR3 reads CASSQGLAGAYEQYF. The CDR3 DNA is TGCGCCAGCAGCCAAGGACTAGCGGGGGCCTACGAGCAGTACTTC.

This clonotype was observed a handful of times. The chain joins TRBV4-3 to TRBJ1-3, with 9 bases aligning to TRBD1. Germline-derived CDR1 and CDR2 are LGHNA and YSLEER. The length of the CDR3 is 15 residues. V lost 4 bases, J lost 2 bases, and 3 bases stayed unmatched. The CDR3 protein is CASSPGTGTGNTIYF. The CDR3 DNA is TGCGCCAGCAGCCCCGGGACAGGGACTGGAAACACCATATATTTT.

In its sample, this clonotype was seen a few times. This chain uses TRBV12-3 or TRBV12-4 with TRBJ2-3; 9 bases fit TRBD2. With 5 bases clipped from V and 0 bases from J, the junction kept 6 bases outside the gene matches. The CDR3 is 16 residues long. DNA for the CDR3: TGTGCCAGCAGTCACGCGGGGGGGACTAGCACAGATACGCAGTATTTT. The encoded protein is CASSHAGGTSTDTQYF.

This clonotype was detected only a few times. The CDR3 sequence: CASSQVLLANEQFF. CDR3 nucleotides: TGCGCCAGCAGCCAAGTCCTACTAGCGAATGAGCAGTTCTTC. J is TRBJ2-1 and V is TRBV4-1; 7 nucleotides align to TRBD2. Germline V gives CDR1 MGHRA, CDR2 YSYEKL. The CDR3 sequence is 14 residues long. Trimming at V came to 1 base and at J to 7 bases, leaving 4 bases not matched to a gene.

This clonotype was observed a few times. V usage is TRBV4-1 and J usage is TRBJ1-1, with D uncertain. CDR1 and CDR2 from the germline V gene are MGHRA and YSYEKL. The CDR3 covers 14 residues. V was cut by 5 bases and J by 10 bases, with 20 bases left in between. For the CDR3, the DNA is TGCGCCAGCAGCGAAGTAGAGGACCCGTCAGGAGCTTTCTTT. Translated: CASSEVEDPSGAFF.

This clonotype was found many times. The gene calls are TRBV6-2 or TRBV6-3 and TRBJ2-5, with TRBD1 as a possible D gene (5 bases). Germline values: CDR1 MNHEY, CDR2 SVGEGT. The CDR3 length is 15 residues. Trimming stripped 2 bases from V and 5 bases from J, with 15 bases between. In DNA, the CDR3 is TGTGCCAGCAGTTACAGGGCAGGGCTATCGGAGACCCAGTACTTC. This gives the protein CASSYRAGLSETQYF.

This clonotype has at least ten counts. V usage is TRBV7-7 and J usage is TRBJ2-1, with a possible D match to TRBD2 (6 bases). There are 13 residues in the CDR3. Germline V gene sequence: CDR1 SSHAT, CDR2 FNYEAQ (reference sequence). V was pared by 5 bases and J by 4 bases, with 9 bases between. The CDR3 nucleotides read TGTGCCAGCAGCGGAGGGACGTACAATGAGCAGTTCTTC. Protein product: CASSGGTYNEQFF.

This clonotype was observed a handful of times. V is TRBV19 and J is TRBJ2-1, with 12 bases matching TRBD2. CDR3 length equals 13 residues. The germline CDR1 and CDR2 sequences are LNHDA and SQIVND (reference sequence). CDR3 amino acids: CVSGASGGDEQFF. DNA of the CDR3: TGTGTTTCCGGGGCTAGCGGGGGGGATGAGCAGTTCTTC. The whole variable domain, filled in from reference TRBV19 and TRBJ2-1, reads DGGITQSPKYLFRKEGQNVTLSCEQNLNHDAMYWYRQDPGQGLRLIYYSQIVNDFQKGDIAEGYSVSREKKESFPLTVTSAQKNPTAFYLCVSGASGGDEQFFGPGTRLTVL.

This CDR3 reads CASSPGGDHGYTF. The CDR3 DNA follows: TGTGCCAGCAGCCCTGGGGGGGATCATGGCTACACCTTC. This sequence joins TRBV9 and TRBJ1-2; tentative D call: TRBD1 (5 bases). Per germline, CDR1 SGDLS and CDR2 YYNGEE. Trimming pared 4 bases from V and 6 bases from J, leaving 13 bases between. The CDR3 covers 13 residues.

Only a few counts were recorded for this clonotype. Here the CDR3 reads CASSASRTALENIQYF. CDR3 coding DNA: TGTGCCAGCAGCGCAAGTCGGACTGCCCTAGAAAACATTCAGTACTTC. This sequence joins TRBV6-1 and TRBJ2-4, with D tentatively TRBD2 (5 bases). Germline lookup yields CDR1 MNHNS and CDR2 SASEGT. The V end lost 6 bases, the J end lost 5 bases, and 20 bases lay between the germline ends. The CDR3 has 16 amino acids.